One and the same sample provided the 20 T cell receptor beta chains below, sequenced in a study of blood T cell repertoires in COVID-19. Measured with immunoSEQ multiplex PCR; TCRdb has only the in-frame clones, and not every one. The repertoire holds over 200,000 clones, 75% to 90% seen once, with 3% to 3.5% in the top ten. Specimen: peripheral blood. These receptors were taken from a woman in her twenties or thirties who had recovered from COVID-19.

The V gene is TRBV2, the J gene TRBJ2-5, with 10 bases that match TRBD2. After removal of 7 bases from V and 4 bases from J, the junction contained 9 bases not matched to a gene. This CDR3 is 15 amino acids long. The V gene's germline CDR1 is SNHLY and CDR2 FYNNEI. Here the CDR3 DNA reads TGTGCCAGCACTTCTAGCGGGGGTAGTGGAGAGACCCAGTACTTC. Translation: CASTSSGGSGETQYF.

This chain uses TRBV7-2 with TRBJ2-5, with D possibly being TRBD2 (5 bases). CDR1 is SGHTA, CDR2 FQGNSA, per germline. CDR3 size: 16 residues. Trimming took off 3 bases at V and 5 bases at J, with 19 bases between the two ends. The chain's CDR3 is CASSFLRVDFQETQYF. In DNA, the CDR3 is TGTGCCAGCAGCTTTCTAAGGGTGGACTTCCAGGAGACCCAGTACTTC.

CDR3 residues: CASSGQGVSGANVLTF. CDR3 nucleotide sequence: TGCGCCAGCAGTGGGCAGGGGGTATCTGGGGCCAACGTCCTGACTTTC. The rearrangement joins TRBV10-2 to TRBJ2-6; 7 nucleotides agree with TRBD1. The CDR3 is 16 amino acids. Germline CDR1 and CDR2: WSHSY and SAAADI. V trimming: 4 bases; J trimming: 1 base; junction bases outside the gene matches: 4.

The table lists this clone with a count of one. V gene TRBV19 combines with J gene TRBJ1-1; D possibly corresponds to TRBD1 (6 bases). Germline assignment: CDR1 LNHDA and CDR2 SQIVND (reference sequence). The V gene lost 1 base and the J gene lost 4 bases, with 13 bases spanning the gap. CDR3 length: 15 amino acids. The CDR3, as DNA: TGTGCCAGTAGTATAGGGGGCAGGGGCGGCACTGAAGCTTTCTTT. It codes for CASSIGGRGGTEAFF.

The chain employs TRBV3-1 (or the pseudogene TRBV3-2) and TRBJ1-1; D gene ambiguous. V was pared by 2 bases and J by 0 bases, with 7 bases between. The CDR3 spans 14 residues. Germline assignment: CDR1 LGHDT and CDR2 YNNKEL (reference sequence). CDR3 in amino acids: CASSQPGMNTEAFF. CDR3 in DNA: TGTGCCAGCAGCCAACCGGGGATGAACACTGAAGCTTTCTTT.

Turning to this clone: The junction and the germline gene differ at one end; a read error may be behind it. The chain has TRBV7-2 and TRBJ2-2, with D maybe TRBD2 (8 bases). Germline lookup yields CDR1 SGHTA and CDR2 FQGNSA. This CDR3 is 14 amino acids long. CDR3 protein: CASSLAGFGGGQIF. As DNA, the CDR3 is TGTGCCAGCAGCTTAGCAGGTTTCGGGGGGGGACAGATTTTT.

This chain connects TRBV29-1 to TRBJ1-5; D perhaps matches TRBD1 (6 bases). CDR1 and CDR2 from the germline V gene are SQVTM and ANQGSEA. The V and J ends lost 7 bases and 2 bases respectively, with 27 bases between them. The CDR3 runs to 18 residues. CDR3 amino acids: CSGLTTNHQTGGNQPQHF. CDR3 DNA sequence: TGCAGCGGGCTAACCACAAACCACCAGACAGGAGGCAATCAGCCCCAGCATTTT.

This chain joins TRBV7-8 and TRBJ1-6; tentatively, D is TRBD1 (5 bases). V was pared by 5 bases and J by 6 bases, with 14 bases between. Germline CDR1 SGHVS, CDR2 FQNEAQ. The CDR3 has 15 residues. CDR3: CASSADRQANSPLHF. The CDR3 coding sequence is TGTGCCAGCAGCGCAGACAGACAAGCTAATTCACCCCTCCACTTT. The full variable domain, completed using reference TRBV7-8 and TRBJ1-6, is GAGVSQSPRYKVAKRGQDVALRCDPISGHVSLFWYQQALGQGPEFLTYFQNEAQLDKSGLPSDRFFAERPEGSVSTLKIQRTQQEDSAVYLCASSADRQANSPLHFGNGTRLTVT.

This clone came up once. This chain links TRBV11-2 with TRBJ2-1; a possible D gene is TRBD2 (6 bases). CDR1 and CDR2 (germline): SGHAT, FQNNGV. V dropped 3 bases and J dropped 3 bases, with 15 bases sitting between them. The CDR3 has 16 residues. For the CDR3, the DNA is TGTGCCAGCAGCTTTACTGGCTGGGGGGACTACAATGAGCAGTTCTTC. Protein sequence: CASSFTGWGDYNEQFF.

The gene calls are TRBV7-2 and TRBJ2-3; D is perhaps TRBD2 (6 bases). The germline CDR1 and CDR2 sequences are SGHTA and FQGNSA. This CDR3 comprises 12 residues. V lost 4 bases and J lost 7, with 9 bases in between. The CDR3 DNA sequence: TGTGCCAGCAGCTCGGGGAGGAATACGCAGTATTTT. It codes for CASSSGRNTQYF.

The rearrangement links TRBV6-5 to TRBJ1-1; D is perhaps TRBD1 (6 bases). Germline loops: CDR1 MNHEY, CDR2 SVGAGI. The V and J ends lost 5 bases and 5 bases respectively, with 15 bases between them. The CDR3 has 14 amino acids. The CDR3 loop reads CASSIFRGGTEAFF. Here the CDR3 DNA reads TGTGCCAGCAGTATTTTCAGGGGTGGAACTGAAGCTTTCTTT.

The CDR3 spells CASSPGQGVDTQYF. The CDR3 DNA is TGTGCCAGCAGCCCGGGACAGGGGGTTGATACGCAGTATTTT. V is TRBV25-1 and J is TRBJ2-3; 11 bases are a match to TRBD1. Germline V lookup: CDR1 MGHDK, CDR2 SYGVNS. The CDR3 sequence is 14 residues long. V shed 6 bases, J shed 6 bases, and the junction held 5 bases outside the gene matches. Filled out from reference TRBV25-1 and TRBJ2-3, the complete variable domain reads EADIYQTPRYLVIGTGKKITLECSQTMGHDKMYWYQQDPGMELHLIHYSYGVNSTEKGDLSSESTVSRIRTEHFPLTLESARPSHTSQYLCASSPGQGVDTQYFGPGTRLTVL.

This clone was recorded only once. This chain connects TRBV27 to TRBJ1-1; possible D gene TRBD1, 5 bases. CDR3 length: 17 amino acids. CDR1 and CDR2 (germline): MNHEY, SMNVEV (reference sequence). The ends were cut back, 1 base at V and 1 base at J, with 16 bases in the middle. The chain's CDR3 is CASSLFPRAGGNTEAFF. CDR3 sequence (DNA): TGTGCCAGCAGTTTATTTCCCAGGGCAGGTGGGAACACTGAAGCTTTCTTT.

The chain recombines TRBV5-1 with TRBJ2-3; the D gene is possibly TRBD2 (6 bases). Germline CDR1 reads SGHRS; CDR2 reads YFSETQ. The CDR3 contains 16 residues. With 0 bases removed from V and 2 bases from J, the gap between germline ends came to 13 bases. For the CDR3, the DNA is TGCGCCAGCAGCTTGGGGGCGGCTAGCGCCACAGATACGCAGTATTTT. It encodes CASSLGAASATDTQYF.

J is TRBJ1-3 and V is TRBV7-3; D uncertain. V was cut by 3 bases and J by 8 bases, with 11 bases left in between. The CDR3 is made up of 13 amino acids. CDR1 SGHTA and CDR2 FQGTGA come from the germline V gene. This CDR3 is CASSFRVGDTIYF. Here the CDR3 DNA reads TGTGCCAGCAGCTTTCGAGTCGGGGACACCATATATTTT.

V and J are TRBV10-3 and TRBJ2-2; tentatively, D is TRBD1 (6 bases). The V gene's germline CDR1 is ENHRY and CDR2 SYGVKD. The germline V and J ends were trimmed by 6 bases and 6 bases, with 11 bases remaining between them. CDR3 length: 13 residues. Here the CDR3 reads CAISGTSPGELFF. CDR3 nucleotide sequence: TGTGCCATCAGCGGGACAAGTCCCGGGGAGCTGTTTTTT.

The chain employs TRBV25-1 and TRBJ1-6; D ambiguous. Trimming took 5 bases from V and 8 from J, leaving 13 bases between them. Germline values: CDR1 MGHDK, CDR2 SYGVNS. The CDR3 spans 14 residues. The CDR3 coding sequence is TGTGCCAGCAGTCTATCCGGGGAAGATTCACCCCTCCACTTT. As protein: CASSLSGEDSPLHF.

The chain links TRBV15 to TRBJ1-1; 7 bases line up with TRBD1. J lost 6 bases, V lost 2 bases, and 9 bases had no gene match. CDR1 is LNHNV, CDR2 YYDKDF, per germline (reference sequence). The CDR3 runs 15 residues. The CDR3 coding sequence is TGTGCCACCAGCAGACGAACAAAACAGGGGTCTGAAGCTTTCTTT. Its protein is CATSRRTKQGSEAFF.

This clone has just one count. This chain joins TRBV2 and TRBJ1-4, with D possibly being TRBD1 (6 bases). Germline CDR1 SNHLY, CDR2 FYNNEI. Trimming shortened V by 5 bases and J by 7 bases, and 17 bases separated the two germline ends. The CDR3 sequence is 15 residues long. CDR3 nucleotides: TGTGCCAGCAGTCGAAACAGGGTGTTAGGTGAAAAACTGTTTTTT. Translating gives CASSRNRVLGEKLFF.

V gene TRBV10-2 combines with J gene TRBJ2-5; 11 nucleotides line up with TRBD2. The CDR3 extends over 14 amino acids. Germline values: CDR1 WSHSY, CDR2 SAAADI. The J segment lost 9 bases and the V segment lost 3 bases, leaving 6 bases of the junction unmatched. The CDR3 DNA is TGCGCCAGCAGTGAAGTTAGCGGGGGGGCGCCCCAGTACTTC. Translating it yields CASSEVSGGAPQYF.